The T cell receptor (beta chain) described here comes from a study of pediatric ulcerative colitis. The repertoire was sequenced with immunoSEQ multiplex PCR; TCRdb's copy has only in-frame clones and lacks some. This sample has more than 50,000 clones, with around 80% found just once. Whole-study results and caveats: Substantially fewer templates came from a couple of patients' blood samples. Acute severe colitis showed lower rectal diversity from clonal expansions.

With 6 bases removed from V and 5 bases from J, the gap between germline ends came to 19 bases. Germline loops: CDR1 MRHNA, CDR2 SNTAGT. The CDR3 has 16 amino acids. Regarding this clone: No antigen is known for it.

The TCR originated in a boy aged 5-17 years with moderate ulcerative colitis. The specimen was blood. The V call is TRBV6-4, the J call TRBJ2-2; TRBD1 or TRBD2 may be the D gene (5 bases each). In DNA, the CDR3 is TGTGCCAGCAGACCCGTCCCCGGGGCAGGGACCGGGGAGCTGTTTTTT. Residues: CASRPVPGAGTGELFF.